This T cell receptor (beta chain) was found in a study of T cells in Graves' hyperthyroidism and ophthalmopathy. With 5 bases removed from V and 0 bases from J, the gap between germline ends came to 10 bases. This CDR3 comprises 14 residues. Germline CDR1 MNHNS, CDR2 SASEGT. The investigators amplified TCR beta CDR3 regions from RNA transcripts. HTBI primers were used for first-round RT-PCR of the TCR CDR3. Each CDR3 protein gets one entry after TCRdb re-called the multiplex PCR reads with MiXCR. The data contain approximately 400,000 distinct CDR3 sequences, around 20% of them seen just once; the ten biggest clones take up less than 45%. This clonotype was counted ten times or more. A patient was excluded if there was uncontrolled infection, other autoimmune disease, pregnancy or lactation.

The chain recombines TRBV6-1 with TRBJ1-1; perhaps TRBD1 as D (5 bases). This clonotype originated in a man aged 18 to 30 with Graves' ophthalmopathy. The source material was blood. The CDR3 DNA reads as TGTGCCAGCAGTCGACAGAACATGAACACTGAAGCTTTCTTT. Translation: CASSRQNMNTEAFF.